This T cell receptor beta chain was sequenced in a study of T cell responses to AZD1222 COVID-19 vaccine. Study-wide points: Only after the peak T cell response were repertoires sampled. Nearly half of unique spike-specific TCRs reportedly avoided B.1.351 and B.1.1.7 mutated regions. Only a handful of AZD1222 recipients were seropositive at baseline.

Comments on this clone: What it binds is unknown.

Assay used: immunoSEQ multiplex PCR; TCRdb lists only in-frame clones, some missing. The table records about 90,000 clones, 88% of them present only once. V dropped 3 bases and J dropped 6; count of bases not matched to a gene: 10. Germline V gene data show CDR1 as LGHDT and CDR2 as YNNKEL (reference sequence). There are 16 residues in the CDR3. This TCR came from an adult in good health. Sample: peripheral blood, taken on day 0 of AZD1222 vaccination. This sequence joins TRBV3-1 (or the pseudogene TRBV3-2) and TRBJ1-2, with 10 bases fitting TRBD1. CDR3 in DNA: TGTGCCAGCAGCCATCGCCGGGACAGGGGAGGGCATGGCTACACCTTC. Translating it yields CASSHRRDRGGHGYTF.